This T cell receptor beta chain was retrieved from a study of regulatory T cells in long-lasting Graves disease. Study information: Freshly diagnosed Graves' patients had used antithyroid drugs for under 3 months.

Construction of TCR beta libraries relied on iRepertoire HTBI primers and on Arm-PCR targeting CDR3 regions. TCRdb recomputed calls from the multiplex PCR reads with MiXCR, one row per CDR3 protein. The table lists hundreds of thousands of distinct CDR3 sequences, about 15% of them singletons. About this clonotype: Its antigen is currently unknown.

Trimming removed 11 bases from V and 1 base from J; junction bases left unmatched: 10. The V gene's germline CDR1 is MDHEN and CDR2 SYDVKM. CDR3 size: 15 residues. Time point indicated: newly diagnosed GD, antithyroid drugs for less than 3 months. The TCR library was made from RNA that had been extracted from PBMCs in TRIzol. General study findings and limits: Gene preferences differed: TRBV28, TRBJ1-2, TRBJ2-5 in persistent cases.

These data were likewise used in another study, on T cells in Graves' hyperthyroidism and ophthalmopathy. That source reports: Subjects aged 18 to 65 presented with newly diagnosed hyperthyroidism of less than 2 months' duration. Onset of ophthalmopathy came a median around 6.2 months after the model predicted it.

Sample: peripheral blood mononuclear cells (PBMCs), taken at new diagnosis, from a patient treated with antithyroid drugs. The sequence derives from a woman aged 40 to 50 with Graves disease. The chain carries TRBV28 and TRBJ1-2; TRBD1 matches at 10 bases. CDR3 sequence reads: CAVPPGQGLNYGYTF. CDR3 sequence (DNA): TGTGCCGTACCACCGGGACAGGGGCTTAACTATGGCTACACCTTC.